This T cell receptor beta chain was retrieved from a study of CD8+ T cells in alopecia areata. Treatment in this sample: oral pan-JAK inhibitor, 5-10 mg twice daily. Starting from PBMCs, sorting isolated CD4+ and CD8+ T cells. Investigators isolated RNA and reverse transcribed it into cDNA to act as the sequencing template. Method: immunoSEQ multiplex PCR; TCRdb's copy keeps in-frame clones and lacks some. The table has fewer than 250,000 clones, 35% to 40% seen once. Trimming took 2 bases from V and 5 from J; bases not matched to a gene: 2. The CDR3 is 14 residues long. The germline CDR1 and CDR2 sequences are MNHEY and SVGAGI.

Sequences were derived from CD4+ T cells sorted from blood, sampled at approximately week 30, from a patient treated with tofacitinib. This receptor was obtained from a human donor with alopecia areata. The V and J genes are TRBV6-5 and TRBJ2-2, with 7 bases identical to TRBD1. Written as DNA, the CDR3 is TGTGCCAGCAGTTACACACAGGGGACCGGGGAGCTGTTTTTT. Translation gives CASSYTQGTGELFF.